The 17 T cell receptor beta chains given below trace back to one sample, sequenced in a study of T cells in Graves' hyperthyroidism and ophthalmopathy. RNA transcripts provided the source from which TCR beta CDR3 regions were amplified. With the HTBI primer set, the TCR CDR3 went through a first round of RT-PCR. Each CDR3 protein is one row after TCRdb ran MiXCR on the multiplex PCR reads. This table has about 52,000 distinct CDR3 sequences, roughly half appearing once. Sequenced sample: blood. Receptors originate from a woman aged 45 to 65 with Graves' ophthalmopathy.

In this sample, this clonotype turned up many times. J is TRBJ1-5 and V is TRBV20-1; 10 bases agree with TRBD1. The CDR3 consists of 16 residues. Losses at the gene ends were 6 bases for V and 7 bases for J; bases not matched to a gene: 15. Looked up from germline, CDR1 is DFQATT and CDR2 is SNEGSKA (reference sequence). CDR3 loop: CSAINRRTGGWQPQHF. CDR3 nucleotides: TGCAGTGCCATAAATCGGCGGACAGGGGGATGGCAGCCCCAGCATTTT.

CDR3 nucleotides: TGTGCCAGCCCCGGGCTAGCGGTTCAAGAGACCCAGCATTTT. It encodes CASPGLAVQETQHF. The rearrangement links TRBV2 to TRBJ1-5, with D uncertain. CDR3 length: 14 residues. Trimming removed 8 bases at V and 11 bases at J, with 22 bases between. Germline CDR1 SNHLY, CDR2 FYNNEI.

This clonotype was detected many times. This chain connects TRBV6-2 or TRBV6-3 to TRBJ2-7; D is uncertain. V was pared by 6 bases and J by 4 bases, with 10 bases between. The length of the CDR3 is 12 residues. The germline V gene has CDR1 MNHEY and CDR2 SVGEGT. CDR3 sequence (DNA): TGTGCCAGCAGACTCGCCCCTTACGAGCAGTACTTC. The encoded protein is CASRLAPYEQYF.

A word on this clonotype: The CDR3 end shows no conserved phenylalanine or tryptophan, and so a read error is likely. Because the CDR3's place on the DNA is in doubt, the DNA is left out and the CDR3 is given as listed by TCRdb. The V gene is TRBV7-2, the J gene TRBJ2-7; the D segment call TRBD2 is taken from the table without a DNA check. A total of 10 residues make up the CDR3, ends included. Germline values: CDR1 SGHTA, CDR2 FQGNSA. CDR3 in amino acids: CASSWTSGRT.

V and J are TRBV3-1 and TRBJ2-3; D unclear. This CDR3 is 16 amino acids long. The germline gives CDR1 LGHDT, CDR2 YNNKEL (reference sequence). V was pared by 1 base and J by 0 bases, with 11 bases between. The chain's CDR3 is CASSQVFGSSTDTQYF. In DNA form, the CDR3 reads TGTGCCAGCAGCCAAGTTTTCGGCTCTAGCACAGATACGCAGTATTTT.

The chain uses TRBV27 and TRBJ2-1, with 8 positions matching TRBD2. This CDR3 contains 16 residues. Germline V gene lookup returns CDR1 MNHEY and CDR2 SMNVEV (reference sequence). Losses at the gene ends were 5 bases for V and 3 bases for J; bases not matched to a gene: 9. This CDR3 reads CASSNQDSGNYNEQFF. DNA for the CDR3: TGTGCCAGCAGTAACCAAGATAGCGGGAACTACAATGAGCAGTTCTTC.

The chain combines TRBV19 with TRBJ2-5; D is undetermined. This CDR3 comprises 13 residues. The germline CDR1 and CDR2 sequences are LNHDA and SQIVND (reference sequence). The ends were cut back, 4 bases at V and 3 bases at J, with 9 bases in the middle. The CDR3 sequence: CASSKDLEETQYF. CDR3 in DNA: TGTGCCAGTAGTAAAGACCTGGAAGAGACCCAGTACTTC. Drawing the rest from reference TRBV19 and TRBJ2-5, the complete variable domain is DGGITQSPKYLFRKEGQNVTLSCEQNLNHDAMYWYRQDPGQGLRLIYYSQIVNDFQKGDIAEGYSVSREKKESFPLTVTSAQKNPTAFYLCASSKDLEETQYFGPGTRLLVL.

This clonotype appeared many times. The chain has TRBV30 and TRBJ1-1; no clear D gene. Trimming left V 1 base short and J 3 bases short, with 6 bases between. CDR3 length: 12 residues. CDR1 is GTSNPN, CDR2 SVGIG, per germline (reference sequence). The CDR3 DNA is TGTGCCTGGAGTGGAGCAGACACTGAAGCTTTCTTT. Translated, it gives CAWSGADTEAFF.

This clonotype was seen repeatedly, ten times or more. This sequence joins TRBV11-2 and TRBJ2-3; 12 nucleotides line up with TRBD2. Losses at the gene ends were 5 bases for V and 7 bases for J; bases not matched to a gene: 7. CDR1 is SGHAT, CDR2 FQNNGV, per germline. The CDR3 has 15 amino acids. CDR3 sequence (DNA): TGTGCCAGCAGCCCCACTAGCGGGGGGTGGAATACGCAGTATTTT. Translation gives CASSPTSGGWNTQYF.

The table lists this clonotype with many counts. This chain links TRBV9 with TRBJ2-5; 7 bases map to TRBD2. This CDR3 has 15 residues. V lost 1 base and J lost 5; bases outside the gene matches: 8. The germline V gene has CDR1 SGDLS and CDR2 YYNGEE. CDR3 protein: CASSVSGNGGETQYF. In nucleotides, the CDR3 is TGTGCCAGCAGCGTAAGCGGGAACGGAGGGGAGACCCAGTACTTC.

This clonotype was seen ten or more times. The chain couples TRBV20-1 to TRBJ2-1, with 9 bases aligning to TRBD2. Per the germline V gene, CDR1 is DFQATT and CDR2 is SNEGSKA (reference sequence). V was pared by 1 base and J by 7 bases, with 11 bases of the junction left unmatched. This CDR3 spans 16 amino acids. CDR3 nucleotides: TGCAGTGCTAGAGGGCCGGGTAGCGGGAGTCAGAATGAGCAGTTCTTC. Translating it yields CSARGPGSGSQNEQFF.

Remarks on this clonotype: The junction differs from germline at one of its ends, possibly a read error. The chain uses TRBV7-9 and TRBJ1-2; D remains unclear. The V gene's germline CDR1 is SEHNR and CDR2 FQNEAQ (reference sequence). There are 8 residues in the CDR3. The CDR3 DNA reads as TGTGCCAGCAGCTTGTCGAACTTC. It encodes CASSLSNF.

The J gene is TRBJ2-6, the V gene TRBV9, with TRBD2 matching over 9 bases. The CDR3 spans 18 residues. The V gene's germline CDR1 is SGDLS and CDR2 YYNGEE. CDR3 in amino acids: CARRPSSGTGSGANVLTF. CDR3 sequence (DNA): TGTGCTAGGCGTCCATCTAGCGGGACTGGCTCTGGGGCCAACGTCCTGACTTTC.

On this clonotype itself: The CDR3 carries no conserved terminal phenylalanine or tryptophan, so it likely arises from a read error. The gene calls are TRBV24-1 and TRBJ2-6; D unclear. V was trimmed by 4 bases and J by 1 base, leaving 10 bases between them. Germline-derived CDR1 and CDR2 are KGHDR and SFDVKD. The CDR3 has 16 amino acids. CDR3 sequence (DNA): TGTGCCACCAGTGACCGCATTGGGTCTGGGGCCAACGTCCTGACTCTC. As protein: CATSDRIGSGANVLTL.

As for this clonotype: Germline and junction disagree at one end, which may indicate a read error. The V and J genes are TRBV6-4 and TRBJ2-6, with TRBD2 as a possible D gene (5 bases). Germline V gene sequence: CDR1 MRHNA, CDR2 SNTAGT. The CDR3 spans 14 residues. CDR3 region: CASGDGVGANVLTF. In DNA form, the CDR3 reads TGTGCCAGCGGTGACGGGGTTGGGGCCAACGTCCTGACTTTC.

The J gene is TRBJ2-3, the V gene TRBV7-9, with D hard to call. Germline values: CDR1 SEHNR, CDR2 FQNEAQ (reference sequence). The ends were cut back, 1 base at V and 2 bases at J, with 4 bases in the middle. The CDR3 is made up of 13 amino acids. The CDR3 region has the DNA TGTGCCAGCAGCTTAGGCCTCACAGATACGCAGTATTTT. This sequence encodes CASSLGLTDTQYF.

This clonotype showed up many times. CDR3 sequence reads: CASSSPRANVLTF. The DNA of the CDR3 is TGTGCCAGCAGCTCGCCGAGGGCCAACGTCCTGACTTTC. V is TRBV11-2 and J is TRBJ2-6; unclear D gene. The CDR3 covers 13 residues. The V end lost 4 bases, the J end lost 5 bases, and 6 bases lay between the germline ends. Germline V gene data show CDR1 as SGHAT and CDR2 as FQNNGV.